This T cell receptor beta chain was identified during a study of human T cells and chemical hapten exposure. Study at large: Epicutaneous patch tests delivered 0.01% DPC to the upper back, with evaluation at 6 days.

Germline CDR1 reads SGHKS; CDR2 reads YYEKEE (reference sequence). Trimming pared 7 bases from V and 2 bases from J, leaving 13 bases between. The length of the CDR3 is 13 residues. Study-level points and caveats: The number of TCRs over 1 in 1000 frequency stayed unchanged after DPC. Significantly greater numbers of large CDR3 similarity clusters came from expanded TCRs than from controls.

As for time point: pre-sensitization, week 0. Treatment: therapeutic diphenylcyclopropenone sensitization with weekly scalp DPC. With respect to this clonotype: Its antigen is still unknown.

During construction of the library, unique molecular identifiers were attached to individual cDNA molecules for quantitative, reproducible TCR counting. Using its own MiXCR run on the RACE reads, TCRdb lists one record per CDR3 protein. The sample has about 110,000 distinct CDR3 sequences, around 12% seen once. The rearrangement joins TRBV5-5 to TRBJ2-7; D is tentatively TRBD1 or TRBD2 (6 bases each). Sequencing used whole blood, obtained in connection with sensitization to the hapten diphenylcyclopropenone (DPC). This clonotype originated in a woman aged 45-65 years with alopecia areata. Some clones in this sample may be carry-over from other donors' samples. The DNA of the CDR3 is TGTGCCAGCGACTGGGGGGCGACCTACGAGCAGTACTTC. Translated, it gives CASDWGATYEQYF.